The 24 T cell receptor beta chains given below trace back to one sample, sequenced in a study of T cell changes during pregnancy in multiple sclerosis. Method: immunoSEQ multiplex PCR; TCRdb's copy keeps in-frame clones and lacks some. The data hold some 99,000 clones, with about 90% observed a single time. The sequenced sample was peripheral blood, obtained after pregnancy. These receptors were collected from a female donor in good health, enrolled as a control in a pregnancy study.

The V call is TRBV9, the J call TRBJ1-5; 8 positions match TRBD1. Germline loops: CDR1 SGDLS, CDR2 YYNGEE. The CDR3 is 14 amino acids. The J segment lost 6 bases and the V segment lost 0 bases, leaving 2 bases of the junction unmatched. The CDR3 protein is CASSVADRGQPQHF. CDR3 bases: TGTGCCAGCAGCGTAGCTGACAGGGGTCAGCCCCAGCATTTT.

The gene calls are TRBV11-2 and TRBJ1-6; the D is unclear. CDR3 size: 14 residues. The V and J ends lost 2 bases and 7 bases respectively, with 9 bases between them. Germline assignment: CDR1 SGHAT and CDR2 FQNNGV. The DNA of the CDR3 is TGTGCCAGCAGCTTATCCCCCGGGAATTCACCCCTCCACTTT. It yields the protein CASSLSPGNSPLHF.

CDR3 protein: CASSGWDRDFTEAFF. The CDR3 nucleotides are TGTGCCAGTAGTGGATGGGACAGGGACTTCACTGAAGCTTTCTTT. The rearrangement joins TRBV19 to TRBJ1-1; 9 nucleotides line up with TRBD1. The CDR3 is 15 amino acids. Unmatched junction bases numbered 8, after V lost 5 bases and J lost 4 bases. Germline-derived CDR1 and CDR2 are LNHDA and SQIVND (reference sequence).

The chain combines TRBV19 with TRBJ1-2; weak D call: TRBD1 (6 bases). Germline V gives CDR1 LNHDA, CDR2 SQIVND (reference sequence). Trimming removed 3 bases from V and 7 bases from J, with 24 bases in between. The CDR3 loop spans 17 amino acids. The CDR3 coding sequence is TGTGCCAGTAGTATTACCCGGTTTTTGGGGGCAATTGGTGGCTACACCTTC. Translating gives CASSITRFLGAIGGYTF.

The chain couples TRBV5-1 to TRBJ2-2; no firm D call. With 4 bases removed from V and 3 bases from J, the gap between germline ends came to 10 bases. The CDR3 has 14 residues. Germline CDR1 and CDR2: SGHRS and YFSETQ. The CDR3 region is CASSPSGDTGELFF. CDR3 coding DNA: TGCGCCAGCAGCCCTTCTGGAGACACCGGGGAGCTGTTTTTT.

V usage is TRBV30 and J usage is TRBJ2-3; D perhaps matches TRBD1 (6 bases). V lost 3 bases, J lost 4 bases, and 23 bases lay in between. Germline CDR1 and CDR2: GTSNPN and SVGIG (reference sequence). The CDR3 length is 17 residues. The chain's CDR3 is CAWRDIQGKGVADTQYF. As DNA, the CDR3 is TGTGCCTGGAGGGATATACAGGGTAAAGGTGTCGCAGATACGCAGTATTTT.

The V call is TRBV10-2, the J call TRBJ1-1; D is unclear. CDR3 length: 10 amino acids. Trimming removed 5 bases at V and 7 bases at J, with 5 bases between. Germline V lookup: CDR1 WSHSY, CDR2 SAAADI. The CDR3 region has the DNA TGCGCCAGCAGTTCAGGTGAAGCTTTCTTT. This translates into CASSSGEAFF.

The chain links TRBV6-1 to TRBJ2-1; tentative D call: TRBD1 (5 bases). The V gene lost 3 bases and the J gene lost 2 bases, with 11 bases spanning the gap. The CDR3 has 15 residues. The germline V gene has CDR1 MNHNS and CDR2 SASEGT. This CDR3 is CASSDTDNPYNEQFF. CDR3 coding DNA: TGTGCCAGCAGTGATACGGACAACCCCTACAATGAGCAGTTCTTC.

The V and J genes are TRBV4-1 and TRBJ2-2; a weak D match, TRBD1 (5 bases). This CDR3 has 12 amino acids. Deletions cut 5 bases from V and 5 bases from J, with 6 bases between. Germline V CDR1 and CDR2: MGHRA, YSYEKL. The CDR3, as DNA: TGCGCCAGCAGCGCAGGGACCGGGGAGCTGTTTTTT. It codes for CASSAGTGELFF.

The chain is built from TRBV29-1 and TRBJ2-3; D unclear. Germline CDR1 reads SQVTM; CDR2 reads ANQGSEA. V lost 3 bases and J lost 6, with 7 bases in between. The CDR3 consists of 11 residues. The CDR3 sequence: CSVDPRDTQYF. The DNA for the CDR3 is TGCAGCGTTGACCCCCGGGATACGCAGTATTTT.

In nucleotides, the CDR3 is TGTGCCACCAGCAGCGGACTAGCGGGGCAAGAGACCCAGTACTTC. This sequence encodes CATSSGLAGQETQYF. The genes are TRBV15 and TRBJ2-5; 12 bases line up with TRBD2. CDR3 size: 15 residues. J lost 2 bases, V lost 3 bases, and 1 base had no gene match. The V gene's germline CDR1 is LNHNV and CDR2 YYDKDF (reference sequence).

This CDR3 is CASSVTGTGSYEQYF. CDR3 nucleotide sequence: TGTGCCAGCAGCGTCACCGGGACAGGCAGCTACGAGCAGTACTTC. This chain uses TRBV9 with TRBJ2-7; the match to TRBD1 covers 8 bases. The V and J ends lost 2 bases and 3 bases, in that order; junction bases with no gene match: 7. From germline, CDR1 is SGDLS and CDR2 YYNGEE. The CDR3 sequence is 15 residues long. The variable domain in full, with the rest retrieved from reference TRBV9 and TRBJ2-7, is DSGVTQTPKHLITATGQRVTLRCSPRSGDLSVYWYQQSLDQGLQFLIQYYNGEERAKGNILERFSAQQFPDLHSELNLSSLELGDSALYFCASSVTGTGSYEQYFGPGTRLTVT.

The table lists this clone with a count of one. The chain carries TRBV10-3 and TRBJ2-7; 11 nucleotides line up with TRBD2. From germline, CDR1 is ENHRY and CDR2 SYGVKD. V trimming: 4 bases; J trimming: 6 bases; junction bases outside the gene matches: 2. This CDR3 spans 13 amino acids. CDR3 coding DNA: TGTGCCATCAGTGCCGGGACTAGCGGCGAGCAGTACTTC. It specifies CAISAGTSGEQYF.

J is TRBJ1-2 and V is TRBV19; D uncertain. Trimming took off 1 base at V and 10 bases at J, with 7 bases between the two ends. The CDR3 is 11 amino acids. Germline V lookup: CDR1 LNHDA, CDR2 SQIVND (reference sequence). The CDR3 DNA reads as TGTGCCAGTAGTATAGCCGGGTACTACACCTTC. Its translation: CASSIAGYYTF.

This chain joins TRBV6-1 and TRBJ1-1; possible D gene TRBD1, 5 bases. Trimming took 2 bases from V and 1 from J, leaving 8 bases between them. CDR1 is MNHNS and CDR2 is SASEGT in the germline V gene. The CDR3 is 14 amino acids. CDR3 in amino acids: CASSEQGGNTEAFF. CDR3 in DNA: TGTGCCAGCAGTGAACAGGGAGGGAACACTGAAGCTTTCTTT.

The rearrangement joins TRBV27 to TRBJ1-1; 7 bases align to TRBD1. The CDR3 runs to 13 residues. Germline CDR1 reads MNHEY; CDR2 reads SMNVEV (reference sequence). The J segment lost 3 bases and the V segment lost 6 bases, leaving 4 bases of the junction unmatched. The chain's CDR3 is CASRDTGDTEAFF. The DNA for the CDR3 is TGTGCCAGCAGGGACACAGGGGACACTGAAGCTTTCTTT.

The gene calls are TRBV9 and TRBJ1-2; 7 bases are shared with TRBD1. There are 15 residues in the CDR3. Germline CDR1 is SGDLS and CDR2 is YYNGEE. Trimming cost V 0 bases and J 8 bases; bases outside gene matches: 10. The CDR3 spells CASSVGTGGGAGYTF. The CDR3 bases are TGTGCCAGCAGCGTAGGGACAGGTGGGGGAGCGGGCTACACCTTC.

The CDR3 is CASSSRAGLKVSEQYF. CDR3 nucleotides: TGTGCCAGCAGCTCCAGGGCGGGGTTAAAGGTGAGCGAGCAGTACTTC. The chain uses TRBV7-6 and TRBJ2-7; D might be TRBD2 (6 bases). Germline lookup yields CDR1 SGHVS and CDR2 FNYEAQ. There are 16 residues in the CDR3. Trimming took 4 bases from V and 6 from J, leaving 22 bases between them.

The chain links TRBV19 to TRBJ1-1, with no clear D. The V end lost 7 bases, the J end lost 1 base, and 13 bases lay between the germline ends. The germline V gene encodes CDR1 LNHDA and CDR2 SQIVND (reference sequence). The CDR3 is 14 residues long. DNA of the CDR3: TGTGCCAGTAAGGGCGGGCTCGGGAACACTGAAGCTTTCTTT. Translation gives CASKGGLGNTEAFF.

The chain links TRBV11-3 to TRBJ2-1, with TRBD2 matching over 16 bases. Germline CDR1 SGHNT, CDR2 YENEEA. Trimming cost V 1 base and J 9 bases; bases outside gene matches: 9. The CDR3 loop spans 18 amino acids. The CDR3 nucleotides read TGTGCCAGCAGCTTAGGGACATGGGGGACTAGCGGGGGGGCTGAGCAGTTCTTC. It encodes CASSLGTWGTSGGAEQFF.

V gene TRBV19 combines with J gene TRBJ2-1, with 10 bases aligning to TRBD2. J gave up 6 bases and V 6 bases, and 8 bases lay outside the gene matches. The CDR3 has 15 amino acids. CDR1 LNHDA and CDR2 SQIVND come from the germline V gene (reference sequence). CDR3 coding DNA: TGTGCCAGTAGGTTAAGCGGGAGGGCCCTCAATGAGCAGTTCTTC. Translation: CASRLSGRALNEQFF.

V and J are TRBV4-1 and TRBJ2-3, with D tentatively TRBD1 (6 bases). CDR3 length: 16 residues. V dropped 4 bases and J dropped 4 bases, with 18 bases sitting between them. Germline assignment: CDR1 MGHRA and CDR2 YSYEKL. The CDR3 sequence is CASSLQTGNRADTQYF. The CDR3 DNA is TGCGCCAGCAGCCTCCAAACCGGAAACAGGGCAGATACGCAGTATTTT.

The rearrangement joins TRBV28 to TRBJ1-5, with TRBD1 matching 7 bases. This CDR3 comprises 17 residues. Looked up from germline, CDR1 is MDHEN and CDR2 is SYDVKM. Trimming cost V 5 bases and J 0 bases; bases outside gene matches: 10. The CDR3 DNA reads TGTGCCAGCAGTCTGCCAGGGGGTTTTTATAGCAATCAGCCCCAGCATTTT. Amino acid sequence: CASSLPGGFYSNQPQHF.

The V call is TRBV6-5, the J call TRBJ2-1; weak D call: TRBD2 (5 bases). Trimming removed 2 bases at V and 2 bases at J, with 13 bases between. Germline CDR1 MNHEY, CDR2 SVGAGI. The CDR3 is 16 residues long. The CDR3 DNA reads as TGTGCCAGCAGTTACCCTCCTTGGGAGCCCTACAATGAGCAGTTCTTC. Protein: CASSYPPWEPYNEQFF.